Each of the 25 T cell receptor beta chains below was sequenced from the same sample in a study of blood T cells in healthy people across ages. Through a sample-barcoded 5' primer and a J-beta primer mix, a second PCR was run for roughly 7 to 11 cycles. TCRdb reanalysed the 5' RACE reads using MiXCR and keeps one entry per CDR3 protein. This table has some 900,000 distinct CDR3 sequences, about 44% appearing once. Sequencing was performed on blood. These receptor sequences come from a man aged 25-45 years in good health.

This clonotype appeared a few times. This CDR3 is CASSPGGPSYEQYF. The CDR3 bases are TGTGCCAGCAGTCCAGGGGGACCATCCTACGAGCAGTACTTC. The chain employs TRBV28 and TRBJ2-7; 7 nucleotides match TRBD1. Unmatched junction bases numbered 5, after V lost 5 bases and J lost 1 base. This CDR3 has 14 residues. Germline-derived CDR1 and CDR2 are MDHEN and SYDVKM.

This clonotype came up a few times. This chain connects TRBV4-2 to TRBJ2-1, with 9 bases aligning to TRBD2. There are 16 residues in the CDR3. J was trimmed by 7 bases and V by 6 bases; bases with no gene match: 13. Germline-derived CDR1 and CDR2 are LGHNA and YNFKEQ. The CDR3 region has the DNA TGTGCCAGCAGTTTTAGTGGCGGGGGGGCCACGAATGAGCAGTTCTTC. It codes for CASSFSGGGATNEQFF.

In the case of this clonotype: One junction end does not reproduce the germline sequence, and a read error may be involved. The rearrangement links TRBV7-2 to TRBJ2-2; D unresolved. This CDR3 comprises 14 residues. CDR1 and CDR2 from the germline V gene are SGHTA and FQGNSA. CDR3 sequence: CASSSTISPVELFF. In DNA form, the CDR3 reads TGTGCCAGCAGCTCCACGATTAGCCCCGTGGAGCTATTTTTT.

This chain connects TRBV6-4 to TRBJ2-3; D is unresolved. This CDR3 region has 14 residues. The V end lost 8 bases, the J end lost 0 bases, and 12 bases lay between the germline ends. CDR1 is MRHNA and CDR2 is SNTAGT in the germline V gene. CDR3 in amino acids: CASRVSPSTDTQYF. For the CDR3, the DNA is TGTGCCAGCCGGGTATCTCCTAGCACAGATACGCAGTATTTT.

The CDR3 coding sequence is TGCAGTGCTAGAGTCCGACGTGACCGAGGGGACTATGGCTACACCTTC. This translates into CSARVRRDRGDYGYTF. The rearrangement links TRBV20-1 to TRBJ1-2, with D possibly being TRBD1 (5 bases). Trimming cost V 1 base and J 3 bases, with 18 bases left between them. CDR1 and CDR2 from the germline V gene are DFQATT and SNEGSKA (reference sequence). The CDR3 sequence is 16 residues long.

The rearrangement uses TRBV6-4 and TRBJ1-1; D is unclear. V shed 7 bases and J shed 7 bases, with 16 bases lying between them. The germline CDR1 and CDR2 sequences are MRHNA and SNTAGT. The CDR3 spans 13 residues. The chain's CDR3 is CASTVKVPGEAFF. For the CDR3, the DNA is TGTGCCAGCACTGTAAAGGTTCCAGGTGAAGCTTTCTTT.

This clonotype was detected many times. The chain couples TRBV20-1 to TRBJ1-5; 8 bases fit TRBD1. The length of the CDR3 is 18 residues. J was trimmed by 3 bases and V by 0 bases; bases with no gene match: 13. Germline V gene sequence: CDR1 DFQATT, CDR2 SNEGSKA (reference sequence). The CDR3 region has the DNA TGCAGTGCTAGAGATCGTCTGGGTGGGACAGGCCCCAATCAGCCCCAGCATTTT. It yields the protein CSARDRLGGTGPNQPQHF.

The chain links TRBV4-1 to TRBJ1-2; D is undetermined. CDR3 length: 15 residues. Germline V gene sequence: CDR1 MGHRA, CDR2 YSYEKL. V gave up 0 bases and J gave up 5 bases, with 13 bases separating them. This chain's CDR3 is CASSQERNSLYGYTF. CDR3 DNA: TGCGCCAGCAGCCAAGAGCGAAACTCACTTTATGGCTACACCTTC.

This clonotype turned up a few times. This chain uses TRBV4-1 with TRBJ2-3; the D is unclear. Deletions cut 2 bases from V and 0 bases from J, with 12 bases between. Germline V lookup: CDR1 MGHRA, CDR2 YSYEKL. CDR3 size: 16 residues. The CDR3 loop is CASSQQGRASTDTQYF. The CDR3 DNA follows: TGCGCCAGCAGCCAACAAGGACGAGCGAGCACAGATACGCAGTATTTT.

This clonotype has more than one count but fewer than ten. This sequence joins TRBV3-1 and TRBJ2-6; weak D call: TRBD2 (5 bases). Deletions cut 4 bases from V and 0 bases from J, with 10 bases between. The germline gives CDR1 LGHDT, CDR2 YNNKEL (reference sequence). The CDR3 covers 16 residues. This CDR3 is CASSLRTVSGANVLTF. The CDR3 nucleotides are TGTGCCAGCAGCCTCCGGACTGTCTCTGGGGCCAACGTCCTGACTTTC.

The V call is TRBV5-4, the J call TRBJ1-2; the D gene is possibly TRBD1 (6 bases). The CDR3 is 15 residues long. Germline-derived CDR1 and CDR2 are SGHNT and YYREEE (reference sequence). Trimming removed 4 bases from V and 0 bases from J, with 13 bases in between. The CDR3 is CASSIGQTPNYGYTF. The CDR3 DNA reads as TGTGCCAGCAGCATCGGACAGACCCCTAACTATGGCTACACCTTC.

The chain couples TRBV6-1 to TRBJ2-1, with D possibly being TRBD2 (6 bases). The V end was cut by 0 bases, the J end by 4 bases, with 10 bases between. Germline loops: CDR1 MNHNS, CDR2 SASEGT. The CDR3 consists of 15 residues. Here the CDR3 DNA reads TGTGCCAGCAGTGAAGCGGCGCGGGGTTACAATGAGCAGTTCTTC. As protein: CASSEAARGYNEQFF.

The V gene is TRBV28, the J gene TRBJ2-7, with D hard to call. This CDR3 comprises 14 residues. CDR1 and CDR2 (germline): MDHEN, SYDVKM. Trimming stripped 3 bases from V and 0 bases from J, with 9 bases between. CDR3 DNA sequence: TGTGCCAGCAGTTTCCCGGGTGGCTCCTACGAGCAGTACTTC. Protein sequence: CASSFPGGSYEQYF. Full variable domain (rest looked up from reference TRBV28 and TRBJ2-7): DVKVTQSSRYLVKRTGEKVFLECVQDMDHENMFWYRQDPGLGLRLIYFSYDVKMKEKGDIPEGYSVSREKKERFSLILESASTNQTSMYLCASSFPGGSYEQYFGPGTRLTVT.

This clonotype appeared a single time. The rearrangement uses TRBV29-1 and TRBJ2-5, with TRBD2 matching over 8 bases. In germline, CDR1 is SQVTM, CDR2 ANQGSEA. Unmatched junction bases numbered 12, after V lost 4 bases and J lost 5 bases. The CDR3 runs 15 residues. In DNA, the CDR3 is TGCAGCGTTGGAGGGGAGCGGGGGTCTCAGGAGACCCAGTACTTC. Translated: CSVGGERGSQETQYF. The full variable domain, its missing parts supplied by reference TRBV29-1 and TRBJ2-5, is SAVISQKPSRDICQRGTSLTIQCQVDSQVTMMFWYRQQPGQSLTLIATANQGSEATYESGFVIDKFPISRPNLTFSTLTVSNMSPEDSSIYLCSVGGERGSQETQYFGPGTRLLVL.

J is TRBJ2-7 and V is TRBV4-2, with 12 positions matching TRBD2. The CDR3 is 16 amino acids. The germline V gene encodes CDR1 LGHNA and CDR2 YNFKEQ. Unmatched junction bases numbered 6, after V lost 3 bases and J lost 3 bases. The DNA for the CDR3 is TGTGCCAGCAGCCAGGAGACTAGCGGGGGCTACTACGAGCAGTACTTC. Protein product: CASSQETSGGYYEQYF.

This clonotype was found a few times. The chain joins TRBV20-1 to TRBJ2-4; no reliable D call. V was clipped by 6 bases and J by 1 base, with 10 bases between them. CDR1 is DFQATT, CDR2 SNEGSKA, per germline (reference sequence). CDR3 length: 13 amino acids. CDR3 DNA: TGCAGTGCAACCGGGTGGGCCAAAAACATTCAGTACTTC. This translates into CSATGWAKNIQYF.

The chain is built from TRBV28 and TRBJ2-5; D is undetermined. Trimming took 6 bases from V and 11 from J, leaving 13 bases between them. The V gene's germline CDR1 is MDHEN and CDR2 SYDVKM. The CDR3 loop spans 11 amino acids. The CDR3 region is CASRPHSEQYF. The CDR3 coding sequence is TGTGCCAGCAGGCCCCATTCAGAGCAGTACTTC. The whole variable domain, remainder taken from reference TRBV28 and TRBJ2-5, is DVKVTQSSRYLVKRTGEKVFLECVQDMDHENMFWYRQDPGLGLRLIYFSYDVKMKEKGDIPEGYSVSREKKERFSLILESASTNQTSMYLCASRPHSEQYFGPGTRLLVL.

This clonotype was seen a few times. The chain combines TRBV27 with TRBJ1-2, with TRBD1 as a possible D gene (6 bases). The CDR3 length is 16 residues. Per the germline V gene, CDR1 is MNHEY and CDR2 is SMNVEV (reference sequence). Trimming cost V 6 bases and J 1 base, with 18 bases left between them. In DNA form, the CDR3 reads TGTGCCAGCAGCCACAGGGCCGGGGAGGTTAACTATGGCTACACCTTC. This encodes CASSHRAGEVNYGYTF.

The chain links TRBV5-6 to TRBJ2-7, with 10 positions matching TRBD1. The CDR3 is made up of 14 amino acids. Unmatched junction bases numbered 7, after V lost 4 bases and J lost 6 bases. Germline CDR1 reads SGHDT; CDR2 reads YYEEEE. The CDR3 is CASSTGQGFSEQYF. CDR3 DNA: TGTGCCAGCAGCACGGGACAGGGGTTCTCCGAGCAGTACTTC.

The chain employs TRBV7-2 and TRBJ2-5; 13 nucleotides match TRBD2. Germline loops: CDR1 SGHTA, CDR2 FQGNSA. V lost 4 bases and J lost 5; bases outside the gene matches: 7. The CDR3 consists of 16 residues. CDR3 DNA sequence: TGTGCCAGCAGCTCCCGACTAGCGGGGGGCGGGGAGACCCAGTACTTC. Translation gives CASSSRLAGGGETQYF.

There are a few counts of this clonotype. The chain carries TRBV7-9 and TRBJ2-3; weak D call: TRBD2 (5 bases). CDR1 and CDR2 (germline): SEHNR, FQNEAQ (reference sequence). The CDR3 loop spans 15 amino acids. V lost 0 bases, J lost 1 base, and 8 bases lay in between. CDR3: CASSLARAGTDTQYF. The CDR3 DNA sequence: TGTGCCAGCAGCTTAGCGCGGGCGGGCACAGATACGCAGTATTTT.

The rearrangement joins TRBV15 to TRBJ2-2; D unclear. Germline assignment: CDR1 LNHNV and CDR2 YYDKDF (reference sequence). The CDR3 length is 13 residues. V was shortened by 0 bases and J by 7 bases, with 6 bases between the two germline ends. The CDR3 DNA sequence: TGTGCCACCAGCAGAGAGGGGAACGGGGAGCTGTTTTTT. Translating it yields CATSREGNGELFF.

This chain connects TRBV7-2 to TRBJ1-2, with 7 bases matching TRBD1. Germline V gene sequence: CDR1 SGHTA, CDR2 FQGNSA. Trimming at V came to 4 bases and at J to 7 bases, leaving 9 bases not matched to a gene. The CDR3 has 14 amino acids. DNA for the CDR3: TGTGCCAGCAGCTCCAGTACAGGGGATCGTGGCTACACCTTC. Its protein is CASSSSTGDRGYTF.

This chain uses TRBV7-9 with TRBJ2-7; unclear D gene. The V and J ends lost 3 bases and 1 base respectively, with 7 bases between them. Looked up from germline, CDR1 is SEHNR and CDR2 is FQNEAQ (reference sequence). The length of the CDR3 is 13 residues. In DNA form, the CDR3 reads TGTGCCAGCAGCTTCGCAGCATCCTACGAGCAGTACTTC. This codes for CASSFAASYEQYF.

This clonotype was detected only a few times. The gene calls are TRBV7-2 and TRBJ2-7, with 14 nucleotides matching TRBD2. Germline assignment: CDR1 SGHTA and CDR2 FQGNSA. V trimming: 4 bases; J trimming: 6 bases; junction bases outside the gene matches: 8. The CDR3 has 16 residues. The CDR3: CASSSRLAGGPSEQYF. In DNA form, the CDR3 reads TGTGCCAGCAGCTCTCGACTAGCGGGGGGGCCCAGCGAGCAGTACTTC.